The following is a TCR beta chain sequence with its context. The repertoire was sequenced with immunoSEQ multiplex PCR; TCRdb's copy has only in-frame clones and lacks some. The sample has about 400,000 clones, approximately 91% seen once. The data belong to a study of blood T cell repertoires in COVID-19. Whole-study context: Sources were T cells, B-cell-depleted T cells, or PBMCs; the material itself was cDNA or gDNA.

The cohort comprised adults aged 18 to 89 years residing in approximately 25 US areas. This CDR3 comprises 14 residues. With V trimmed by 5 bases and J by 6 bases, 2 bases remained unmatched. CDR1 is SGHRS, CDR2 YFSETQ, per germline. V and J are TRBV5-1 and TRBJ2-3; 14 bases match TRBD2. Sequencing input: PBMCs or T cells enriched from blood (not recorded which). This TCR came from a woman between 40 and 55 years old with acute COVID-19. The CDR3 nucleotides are TGCGCCAGCAGGAGGACTAGCGGGGGGGATACGCAGTATTTT. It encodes CASRRTSGGDTQYF.